What follows is one T cell receptor beta chain and its context. The data belong to a study of CD4 T cells in relation to SARS-CoV-2 and coronaviruses. CDR3 length: 17 residues. The germline gives CDR1 SGHDT, CDR2 YYEEEE. With V trimmed by 0 bases and J by 2 bases, 7 bases remained unmatched. Using immunoSEQ multiplex PCR, the repertoire was profiled, and TCRdb retains in-frame clones only, with some absent. The sample has about 11,000 clones; more than 75% are singletons. The chain is built from TRBV5-6 and TRBJ1-3; 8 bases match TRBD1. This clonotype was obtained from an adult with COVID-19. The sequenced material came from naive CD4+ T cells from PBMCs. Stated subset: naive CD4+ T cells isolated by negative enrichment. CDR3 DNA: TGTGCCAGCAGCTTGGAAGGGACAGGTCTCGCTGGAAACACCATATATTTT. Protein product: CASSLEGTGLAGNTIYF.